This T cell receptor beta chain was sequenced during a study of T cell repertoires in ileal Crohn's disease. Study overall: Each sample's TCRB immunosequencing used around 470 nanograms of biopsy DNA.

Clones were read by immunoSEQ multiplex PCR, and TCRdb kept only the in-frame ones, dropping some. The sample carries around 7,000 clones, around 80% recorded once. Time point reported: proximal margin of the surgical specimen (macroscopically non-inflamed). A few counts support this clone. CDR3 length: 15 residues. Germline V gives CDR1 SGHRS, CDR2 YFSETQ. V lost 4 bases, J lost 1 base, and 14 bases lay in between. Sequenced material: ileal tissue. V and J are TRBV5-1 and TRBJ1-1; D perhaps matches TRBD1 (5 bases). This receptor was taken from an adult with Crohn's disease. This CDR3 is CASSTSGTANTEAFF. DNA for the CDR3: TGCGCCAGCAGCACCTCCGGGACGGCGAACACTGAAGCTTTCTTT.